A single sample is the source of the 29 T cell receptor beta chains below, sequenced in a study of blood T cell repertoires in COVID-19. The assay was immunoSEQ multiplex PCR, and TCRdb's table has in-frame clones only and misses some. The table lists 130,000 or so clones, nearly 70% of them singletons, with around 1.8% in the top ten. What was sequenced was peripheral blood. The receptors derive from a woman in her 70s with acute or convalescent COVID-19.

This clone showed up just once. The rearrangement joins TRBV7-2 to TRBJ2-3; D remains ambiguous. This CDR3 has 12 residues. Germline assignment: CDR1 SGHTA and CDR2 FQGNSA. V dropped 5 bases and J dropped 6 bases, with 9 bases sitting between them. CDR3 bases: TGTGCCAGCAGCCCCTCCGGTGATACGCAGTATTTT. It translates to CASSPSGDTQYF.

The V gene is TRBV27, the J gene TRBJ2-1; 10 positions agree with TRBD2. CDR3 size: 15 residues. Germline-derived CDR1 and CDR2 are MNHEY and SMNVEV (reference sequence). With V trimmed by 4 bases and J by 8 bases, 8 bases remained unmatched. This CDR3 is CASSSPSGGTDEQFF. The CDR3 region has the DNA TGTGCCAGCAGTTCCCCTAGCGGGGGTACCGATGAGCAGTTCTTC.

The rearrangement uses TRBV7-2 and TRBJ2-7; TRBD2 agrees at 8 bases. Germline-derived CDR1 and CDR2 are SGHTA and FQGNSA. The V segment lost 1 base and the J segment 3 bases; nucleotides outside the gene matches: 8. The CDR3 runs to 16 residues. The DNA for the CDR3 is TGTGCCAGCAGCTTAGGGGCAGCGGGGGCTCTCTACGAGCAGTACTTC. It is translated as CASSLGAAGALYEQYF.

The V gene is TRBV19, the J gene TRBJ2-7, with 7 bases aligning to TRBD2. CDR1 LNHDA and CDR2 SQIVND come from the germline V gene (reference sequence). Trimming cost V 3 bases and J 4 bases; bases outside gene matches: 9. This CDR3 has 15 amino acids. Written as DNA, the CDR3 is TGTGCCAGTAGTATCTCGGCGGGGGAAATTTACGAGCAGTACTTC. Protein sequence: CASSISAGEIYEQYF.

The V call is TRBV19, the J call TRBJ1-5, with TRBD1 identical over 9 bases. The CDR3 loop spans 18 amino acids. Germline V gene sequence: CDR1 LNHDA, CDR2 SQIVND (reference sequence). Trimming took 6 bases from V and 2 from J; bases not matched to a gene: 14. This chain's CDR3 is CASRTPGQGIVGNQPQHF. For the CDR3, the DNA is TGTGCCAGTAGGACTCCGGGACAGGGAATCGTTGGCAATCAGCCCCAGCATTTT.

At least ten counts were recorded for this clone. The chain combines TRBV12-5 with TRBJ2-7; no clear D. Trimming left V 6 bases short and J 3 bases short, with 18 bases between. The germline V gene has CDR1 LGHNT and CDR2 FRNRAP. There are 15 residues in the CDR3. Here the CDR3 DNA reads TGTGCTAGTGGCTCCTCCCGAGGCCCTATCTACGAGCAGTACTTC. This gives the protein CASGSSRGPIYEQYF.

This clone was counted only a few times. This chain links TRBV28 with TRBJ2-1, with TRBD2 matching over 8 bases. Germline CDR1 reads MDHEN; CDR2 reads SYDVKM. The V gene end was trimmed by 3 bases and the J gene end by 8 bases; junction bases not matched to a gene: 6. The CDR3 has 14 residues. The CDR3 bases are TGTGCCAGCAGTTTCGGGGGGGCTAGACATGAGCAGTTCTTC. This encodes CASSFGGARHEQFF.

The chain carries TRBV6-1 and TRBJ1-3; tentatively, D is TRBD1 (6 bases). Between the trimmed V and J ends, which lost 4 bases and 3 bases, there was a span of 16 bases. The germline V gene encodes CDR1 MNHNS and CDR2 SASEGT. CDR3 size: 16 residues. CDR3 sequence: CASSAIPGQVGNTIYF. The CDR3 nucleotides read TGTGCCAGCAGTGCTATTCCGGGACAAGTTGGAAACACCATATATTTT.

This clone was detected many times. This rearrangement joins TRBV27 to TRBJ2-3; perhaps TRBD2 as D (6 bases). Trimming took off 1 base at V and 0 bases at J, with 11 bases between the two ends. The CDR3 is 16 residues long. Germline CDR1 and CDR2: MNHEY and SMNVEV (reference sequence). CDR3 amino acids: CASSLYRGTSTDTQYF. The CDR3 nucleotides read TGTGCCAGCAGTTTATATCGGGGGACGAGCACAGATACGCAGTATTTT.

J is TRBJ2-1 and V is TRBV5-1; TRBD2 agrees at 7 bases. V shed 0 bases and J 2 bases; nucleotides not matched to a gene: 5. The CDR3 covers 16 residues. Germline V gene sequence: CDR1 SGHRS, CDR2 YFSETQ. The CDR3 nucleotides read TGCGCCAGCAGCTTGGCCCCTAGCGGTCCCTACAATGAGCAGTTCTTC. It codes for CASSLAPSGPYNEQFF.

The V call is TRBV5-5, the J call TRBJ2-3; TRBD2 matches at 8 bases. The germline gives CDR1 SGHKS, CDR2 YYEKEE (reference sequence). J was trimmed by 2 bases and V by 5 bases; bases with no gene match: 7. The CDR3 contains 15 residues. The CDR3 DNA reads as TGTGCCAGCAGAAGGACTAGCAGATACACAGATACGCAGTATTTT. Translated, it gives CASRRTSRYTDTQYF. Filled out from reference TRBV5-5 and TRBJ2-3, the complete variable domain reads DAGVTQSPTHLIKTRGQQVTLRCSPISGHKSVSWYQQVLGQGPQFIFQYYEKEERGRGNFPDRFSARQFPNYSSELNVNALLLGDSALYLCASRRTSRYTDTQYFGPGTRLTVL.

The chain links TRBV2 to TRBJ1-4, with D tentatively TRBD1 (5 bases). Germline V gives CDR1 SNHLY, CDR2 FYNNEI. The CDR3 covers 12 residues. Deletions cut 6 bases from V and 8 bases from J, with 10 bases between. The CDR3 is CASSDSDEKLFF. In nucleotides, the CDR3 is TGTGCCAGCAGCGACAGCGACGAAAAACTGTTTTTT.

The chain recombines TRBV6-5 with TRBJ1-1, with D maybe TRBD1 (5 bases). The CDR3 is 15 amino acids. Germline values: CDR1 MNHEY, CDR2 SVGAGI. Trimming removed 6 bases from V and 1 base from J, with 15 bases in between. The DNA of the CDR3 is TGTGCCAGCAGCCGGAGGGGTGGCTGGAACACTGAAGCTTTCTTT. Residues: CASSRRGGWNTEAFF.

The rearrangement uses TRBV2 and TRBJ1-3; unclear D gene. The CDR3 totals 13 residues. Germline loops: CDR1 SNHLY, CDR2 FYNNEI. Between the trimmed V and J ends, which lost 8 bases and 4 bases, there was a span of 12 bases. The CDR3 region has the DNA TGTGCCAGCGGCCTCTTGGTAGGAAACACCATATATTTT. Encoded protein: CASGLLVGNTIYF.

The V call is TRBV5-4, the J call TRBJ2-2; possibly TRBD1 for D (5 bases). The CDR3 spans 16 residues. Trimming left V 0 bases short and J 0 bases short, with 9 bases between. The germline CDR1 and CDR2 sequences are SGHNT and YYREEE (reference sequence). In DNA form, the CDR3 reads TGTGCCAGCAGCTTGGCGGGCAGGGCGAACACCGGGGAGCTGTTTTTT. Translated: CASSLAGRANTGELFF.

The CDR3 loop reads CASSLVPSVTSPLHF. CDR3 nucleotides: TGTGCCAGTAGTCTGGTCCCTAGCGTCACCTCACCCCTCCACTTT. The rearrangement joins TRBV19 to TRBJ1-6; D is unresolved. Deletions cut 5 bases from V and 10 bases from J, with 18 bases between. The CDR3 is made up of 15 amino acids. Germline CDR1 and CDR2: LNHDA and SQIVND (reference sequence).

The sample holds a few counts of this clone. This chain connects TRBV5-1 to TRBJ1-2, with 7 nucleotides matching TRBD1. V lost 3 bases and J lost 6; bases outside the gene matches: 2. CDR3 length: 12 residues. Germline V gene lookup returns CDR1 SGHRS and CDR2 YFSETQ. The CDR3 nucleotides read TGCGCCAGCAGCTGGGGGACAGATGGCTACACCTTC. It encodes CASSWGTDGYTF. Based on the CDR3 plus reference TRBV5-1 and TRBJ1-2, the full variable domain is KAGVTQTPRYLIKTRGQQVTLSCSPISGHRSVSWYQQTPGQGLQFLFEYFSETQRNKGNFPGRFSGRQFSNSRSEMNVSTLELGDSALYLCASSWGTDGYTFGSGTRLTVV.

The V call is TRBV18, the J call TRBJ2-5; 8 bases line up with TRBD1. This CDR3 has 15 amino acids. After removal of 3 bases from V and 4 bases from J, the junction contained 7 bases not matched to a gene. Germline CDR1 KGHSH, CDR2 LQKENI. The CDR3 DNA follows: TGTGCCAGCTCACCGAAGGAGGGGACAGGAGAGACCCAGTACTTC. It codes for CASSPKEGTGETQYF.

CDR3 residues: CASGLVGLRGSPLHF. In nucleotides, the CDR3 is TGTGCTAGTGGTTTGGTGGGGCTCCGTGGTTCACCCCTCCACTTT. V gene TRBV12-5 combines with J gene TRBJ1-6, with a weak D call TRBD1 (5 bases). Germline CDR1 LGHNT, CDR2 FRNRAP. The germline V and J ends were trimmed by 0 bases and 9 bases, with 12 bases remaining between them. The CDR3 is 15 residues long.

The chain uses TRBV5-1 and TRBJ1-5; no definite D call. Germline values: CDR1 SGHRS, CDR2 YFSETQ. V lost 4 bases to trimming and J lost 5 bases, with 16 bases between them. The CDR3 spans 15 residues. Here the CDR3 reads CASSPLGGSDQPQHF. The CDR3 DNA sequence: TGCGCCAGCAGCCCCCTTGGAGGGTCGGATCAGCCCCAGCATTTT.

The rearrangement links TRBV28 to TRBJ1-5; TRBD1 matches 9 bases. Trimming at V came to 2 bases and at J to 4 bases, leaving 6 bases not matched to a gene. There are 16 residues in the CDR3. Per the germline V gene, CDR1 is MDHEN and CDR2 is SYDVKM. CDR3: CASSLRRTGENQPQHF. In DNA, the CDR3 is TGTGCCAGCAGTTTAAGGCGGACAGGGGAAAATCAGCCCCAGCATTTT.

This clone has just a few counts. The chain employs TRBV4-1 and TRBJ1-3, with 11 bases identical to TRBD1. Looked up from germline, CDR1 is MGHRA and CDR2 is YSYEKL. The ends lost 0 bases at V and 2 bases at J; junction bases unmatched: 3. The CDR3 has 17 amino acids. CDR3 sequence (DNA): TGCGCCAGCAGCCAAGATCCGGGACAGGGGGCTGGAAACACCATATATTTT. Protein sequence: CASSQDPGQGAGNTIYF.

The rearrangement uses TRBV14 and TRBJ2-7; TRBD2 matches at 8 bases. The length of the CDR3 is 14 residues. V dropped 7 bases and J dropped 2; count of bases not matched to a gene: 7. Germline V CDR1 and CDR2: SGHDN, FVKESK. CDR3 protein: CASTRTSWAYEQYF. CDR3 coding DNA: TGTGCCAGCACCCGGACTAGCTGGGCCTACGAGCAGTACTTC.

This clone was observed a few times. The chain links TRBV30 to TRBJ1-3; D is undetermined. With 5 bases removed from V and 8 bases from J, the gap between germline ends came to 10 bases. Germline CDR1 and CDR2: GTSNPN and SVGIG (reference sequence). The CDR3 loop spans 11 amino acids. The CDR3 sequence is CAWATGYTIYF. DNA of the CDR3: TGTGCCTGGGCTACCGGTTACACCATATATTTT.

Only a few counts were recorded for this clone. The rearrangement links TRBV11-2 to TRBJ1-2; 7 bases agree with TRBD1. CDR3 length: 14 amino acids. Germline V gives CDR1 SGHAT, CDR2 FQNNGV. The V segment lost 1 base and the J segment 5 bases; nucleotides outside the gene matches: 4. The CDR3 sequence: CASSLVGTDYGYTF. The CDR3 nucleotides read TGTGCCAGCAGCTTAGTTGGGACAGATTATGGCTACACCTTC.

The chain employs TRBV6-5 and TRBJ2-1; a weak D match, TRBD2 (6 bases). V gave up 6 bases and J gave up 8 bases, with 17 bases separating them. Germline CDR1 MNHEY, CDR2 SVGAGI. The CDR3 extends over 14 amino acids. The CDR3 DNA sequence: TGTGCCAGCAGCCCGGGGCTAGCGAGGGATGAGCAGTTCTTC. Its protein is CASSPGLARDEQFF.

Only one count was recorded for this clone. This chain connects TRBV7-9 to TRBJ1-4; perhaps TRBD1 as D (6 bases). The ends were cut back, 6 bases at V and 4 bases at J, with 12 bases in the middle. The germline gives CDR1 SEHNR, CDR2 FQNEAQ (reference sequence). The CDR3 runs 14 residues. The CDR3 DNA follows: TGTGCCAGCAGTTTACAGGGATATAATGAAAAACTGTTTTTT. It encodes CASSLQGYNEKLFF.

A few counts support this clone. The rearrangement joins TRBV7-8 to TRBJ2-5; D unresolved. With 2 bases removed from V and 0 bases from J, the gap between germline ends came to 7 bases. From germline, CDR1 is SGHVS and CDR2 FQNEAQ. This CDR3 is 14 amino acids long. The CDR3 region has the DNA TGTGCCAGCAGCTTATACGCAGACCAAGAGACCCAGTACTTC. Protein product: CASSLYADQETQYF.

A word on this clone: With a much larger clone just one base away, this may be a read error. The V call is TRBV7-8, the J call TRBJ2-2, with a possible D match to TRBD1 (6 bases). Trimming removed 5 bases at V and 0 bases at J, with 10 bases between. Germline-derived CDR1 and CDR2 are SGHVS and FQNEAQ. This CDR3 comprises 15 residues. CDR3 sequence reads: CASSIGTTNTGELFF. The CDR3, as DNA: TGTGCCAGCAGCATCGGGACAACGAACACCGGGGAGCTGTTTTTT.